The 29 T cell receptor beta chains reported below all come from one sample, sequenced in a study of blood T cell repertoires in COVID-19. Assay used: immunoSEQ multiplex PCR; TCRdb lists only in-frame clones, some missing. The sample has 150,000 to 200,000 clones, about 83% seen once. Input material: peripheral blood. Every receptor here comes from a man aged 18-30 years with active or convalescent COVID-19.

The chain combines TRBV10-3 with TRBJ1-5; tentatively, D is TRBD1 (6 bases). The germline V and J ends were trimmed by 2 bases and 0 bases, with 8 bases remaining between them. This CDR3 has 15 residues. Looked up from germline, CDR1 is ENHRY and CDR2 is SYGVKD. CDR3 nucleotides: TGTGCCATCAGTGAGGGACAGCTTAGCAATCAGCCCCAGCATTTT. It is translated as CAISEGQLSNQPQHF.

This sequence joins TRBV2 and TRBJ2-1; 7 bases are a match to TRBD2. The CDR3 is made up of 16 amino acids. Germline V gene sequence: CDR1 SNHLY, CDR2 FYNNEI. The V and J ends lost 5 bases and 1 base, in that order; junction bases with no gene match: 8. DNA of the CDR3: TGTGCCAGCAGTCCCCGGGGAGCGGGATCCTACAATGAGCAGTTCTTC. It codes for CASSPRGAGSYNEQFF.

V gene TRBV7-8 combines with J gene TRBJ1-1; D not resolved. V lost 4 bases and J 5 bases, leaving 14 bases between the germline ends. The CDR3 totals 14 residues. Germline-derived CDR1 and CDR2 are SGHVS and FQNEAQ. In DNA, the CDR3 is TGTGCCAGCAGCTCGAGGCCCCCTAGAACTGAAGCTTTCTTT. Translation gives CASSSRPPRTEAFF.

This clone was seen once. The rearrangement joins TRBV11-2 to TRBJ2-1, with a tentative D call TRBD1 (5 bases). CDR3 length: 15 amino acids. In germline, CDR1 is SGHAT, CDR2 FQNNGV. Trimming left V 0 bases short and J 6 bases short, with 12 bases between. CDR3 residues: CASSLDRAPGNEQFF. Written as DNA, the CDR3 is TGTGCCAGCAGCTTAGACAGGGCCCCGGGCAATGAGCAGTTCTTC.

The chain recombines TRBV12-5 with TRBJ2-1, with a weak D call TRBD2 (6 bases). V dropped 2 bases and J dropped 6 bases, with 20 bases sitting between them. From germline, CDR1 is LGHNT and CDR2 FRNRAP. CDR3 length: 17 residues. DNA of the CDR3: TGTGCTAGTGGTTTGTTTCCCGGCGGGATAGTCTCCAATGAGCAGTTCTTC. It translates to CASGLFPGGIVSNEQFF.

The chain couples TRBV6-6 to TRBJ2-3; 11 bases align to TRBD2. CDR1 and CDR2 (germline): MNHNY, SVGAGI (reference sequence). The CDR3 has 16 residues. V lost 5 bases, J lost 2 bases, and 6 bases stayed unmatched. The CDR3 DNA reads TGTGCCAGCAGTCCCACTAGCGGGGGTTACACAGATACGCAGTATTTT. It specifies CASSPTSGGYTDTQYF.

The chain carries TRBV11-2 and TRBJ2-1; the match to TRBD2 covers 10 bases. Unmatched junction bases numbered 10, after V lost 1 base and J lost 7 bases. Germline V gene lookup returns CDR1 SGHAT and CDR2 FQNNGV. The CDR3 totals 17 residues. CDR3 bases: TGTGCCAGCAGCTTAGGGACTAGCGGTAATTGGGGGAATGAGCAGTTCTTC. Its translation is CASSLGTSGNWGNEQFF.

The chain couples TRBV24-1 to TRBJ1-1, with D possibly matching TRBD1 (5 bases). Germline V CDR1 and CDR2: KGHDR, SFDVKD. The CDR3 has 13 residues. V dropped 5 bases and J dropped 4 bases, with 10 bases sitting between them. The CDR3 sequence is CATSGRGGTEAFF. CDR3 sequence (DNA): TGTGCCACCAGTGGGAGGGGTGGCACTGAAGCTTTCTTT.

This chain joins TRBV6-1 and TRBJ1-2; maybe TRBD1 (6 bases). This CDR3 comprises 14 residues. The germline V and J ends were trimmed by 0 bases and 8 bases, with 13 bases remaining between them. The V gene's germline CDR1 is MNHNS and CDR2 SASEGT. CDR3 in DNA: TGTGCCAGCAGTGAAGCGCGGGGGGCGGGAGGCTACACCTTC. Translated, it gives CASSEARGAGGYTF.

This sequence joins TRBV28 and TRBJ1-6, with D possibly being TRBD1 (5 bases). V lost 7 bases to trimming and J lost 8 bases, with 12 bases between them. The CDR3 runs 13 residues. Germline values: CDR1 MDHEN, CDR2 SYDVKM. The CDR3 region has the DNA TGTGCCAGCATCTTACGGGGGGATTCACCCCTCCACTTT. It codes for CASILRGDSPLHF.

This clone was recorded once. The V and J genes are TRBV14 and TRBJ1-1; no clear D. CDR1 and CDR2 from the germline V gene are SGHDN and FVKESK. Trimming left V 3 bases short and J 5 bases short, with 7 bases between. The length of the CDR3 is 12 residues. In DNA, the CDR3 is TGTGCCAGCAGCCAGAGTTGGACTGAAGCTTTCTTT. This sequence encodes CASSQSWTEAFF.

The gene calls are TRBV7-2 and TRBJ2-7; no clear D gene. The V end was cut by 0 bases, the J end by 5 bases, with 8 bases between. The CDR3 is 13 residues long. Germline values: CDR1 SGHTA, CDR2 FQGNSA. CDR3 residues: CASSLAIRDEQYV. The CDR3 nucleotides read TGTGCCAGCAGCTTAGCGATCCGAGACGAGCAGTACGTC.

The rearrangement links TRBV6-5 to TRBJ1-6; possible D gene TRBD1, 6 bases. From germline, CDR1 is MNHEY and CDR2 SVGAGI. V lost 5 bases and J lost 4, with 9 bases in between. This CDR3 is built from 14 residues. CDR3 loop: CASSNREYNSPLHF. CDR3 coding DNA: TGTGCCAGCAGTAACAGGGAATATAATTCACCCCTCCACTTT.

This clone was detected only a few times. This sequence joins TRBV18 and TRBJ2-7; the D gene is possibly TRBD1 (5 bases). This CDR3 spans 15 amino acids. The V gene lost 2 bases and the J gene lost 3 bases, with 14 bases spanning the gap. Germline V gene data show CDR1 as KGHSH and CDR2 as LQKENI. The CDR3 reads CASSPTTDTDYEQYF. CDR3 sequence (DNA): TGTGCCAGCTCACCAACGACAGACACTGACTACGAGCAGTACTTC.

The chain carries TRBV3-1 (or the pseudogene TRBV3-2) and TRBJ2-4; D not certain. V gave up 0 bases and J gave up 0 bases, with 6 bases separating them. Per germline, CDR1 LGHDT and CDR2 YNNKEL (reference sequence). This CDR3 has 15 residues. In DNA, the CDR3 is TGTGCCAGCAGCCAAGATCGTTTAGCCAAAAACATTCAGTACTTC. It encodes CASSQDRLAKNIQYF.

This chain uses TRBV28 with TRBJ1-4; D is possibly TRBD1 (6 bases). The germline CDR1 and CDR2 sequences are MDHEN and SYDVKM. The CDR3 consists of 13 residues. The ends were cut back, 7 bases at V and 4 bases at J, with 10 bases in the middle. For the CDR3, the DNA is TGTGCCAGCAATTCACAGGGTAATGAAAAACTGTTTTTT. Residues: CASNSQGNEKLFF.

The chain carries TRBV7-9 and TRBJ2-7, with D tentatively TRBD1 (6 bases). The CDR3 sequence is 13 residues long. Germline V gene sequence: CDR1 SEHNR, CDR2 FQNEAQ (reference sequence). V was trimmed by 6 bases and J by 3 bases, leaving 12 bases between them. The CDR3 sequence: CASRKTGYYEQYF. The CDR3 DNA reads TGTGCCAGCAGAAAGACAGGATACTACGAGCAGTACTTC.

On this clone itself: Distinct nucleotide sequences in the sample also encode this CDR3. This chain joins TRBV12-3 or TRBV12-4 and TRBJ1-2, with D unresolved. The CDR3 totals 13 residues. V lost 3 bases and J lost 2, with 7 bases in between. The CDR3: CASSLGQNYGYTF. The CDR3 nucleotides read TGTGCCAGCAGTTTGGGCCAGAACTATGGCTACACCTTC.

The V call is TRBV28, the J call TRBJ2-5, with TRBD2 identical over 12 bases. CDR3 length: 15 amino acids. Germline V CDR1 and CDR2: MDHEN, SYDVKM. V was clipped by 2 bases and J by 5 bases; unmatched bases: 3. CDR3 in DNA: TGTGCCAGCAGTTTAGGTACTAGCGGGAGGGAGACCCAGTACTTC. It translates to CASSLGTSGRETQYF.

The V call is TRBV19, the J call TRBJ2-7; 7 positions agree with TRBD1. The CDR3 consists of 13 residues. Per germline, CDR1 LNHDA and CDR2 SQIVND (reference sequence). The trim removed 10 bases at V and 9 bases at J, leaving 15 bases unmatched. CDR3 sequence reads: CATRKTGFSGQYF. The CDR3 DNA reads as TGTGCCACCAGGAAGACAGGGTTCAGTGGGCAGTACTTC.

For the CDR3, the DNA is TGTGCCAGCAGAAGAGGACAGGGCGTTACCACCGGGGAGCTGTTTTTT. Encoded protein: CASRRGQGVTTGELFF. V is TRBV7-2 and J is TRBJ2-2; 8 bases agree with TRBD1. The V gene's germline CDR1 is SGHTA and CDR2 FQGNSA. The CDR3 runs to 16 residues. V shed 6 bases, J shed 4 bases, and the junction held 10 bases outside the gene matches.

V gene TRBV28 combines with J gene TRBJ1-2, with 8 bases aligning to TRBD1. This CDR3 region has 13 residues. Germline values: CDR1 MDHEN, CDR2 SYDVKM. V was clipped by 6 bases and J by 0 bases; unmatched bases: 0. The CDR3 bases are TGTGCCAGCAGGACAGGGGCTAACTATGGCTACACCTTC. Protein: CASRTGANYGYTF.

This clone has a handful of counts. V gene TRBV6-4 combines with J gene TRBJ1-2, with TRBD1 matching over 9 bases. The trim removed 4 bases at V and 4 bases at J, leaving 10 bases unmatched. From germline, CDR1 is MRHNA and CDR2 SNTAGT. The CDR3 runs 16 residues. CDR3 region: CASSATETGGIYGYTF. Here the CDR3 DNA reads TGTGCCAGCAGTGCGACCGAGACAGGGGGGATCTATGGCTACACCTTC.

This chain connects TRBV14 to TRBJ1-2; D call uncertain. The germline V gene has CDR1 SGHDN and CDR2 FVKESK. Trimming cost V 0 bases and J 0 bases, with 8 bases left between them. The CDR3 extends over 15 amino acids. CDR3 sequence: CASSQETTTNYGYTF. In DNA form, the CDR3 reads TGTGCCAGCAGCCAAGAGACTACCACTAACTATGGCTACACCTTC.

This clone appeared a few times. This chain joins TRBV13 and TRBJ1-2; D unclear. The germline gives CDR1 PRHDT, CDR2 FYEKMQ (reference sequence). CDR3 length equals 13 residues. Trimming shortened V by 4 bases and J by 8 bases, and 14 bases separated the two germline ends. The CDR3 DNA follows: TGTGCCAGCAGCTACCGCGCGTTCGCAGGCTACACCTTC. Translation gives CASSYRAFAGYTF.

This clone was recorded only once. Other DNA sequences of this sample code for an identical CDR3. This sequence joins TRBV30 and TRBJ2-2; the D gene is possibly TRBD2 (6 bases). The germline gives CDR1 GTSNPN, CDR2 SVGIG (reference sequence). CDR3 length: 15 residues. Between the trimmed V and J ends, which lost 0 bases and 2 bases, there was a span of 10 bases. In nucleotides, the CDR3 is TGTGCCTGGAGTGTAATAGCGGCCAACACCGGGGAGCTGTTTTTT. It is translated as CAWSVIAANTGELFF.

The chain couples TRBV28 to TRBJ1-1; D perhaps matches TRBD1 (5 bases). The CDR3 extends over 14 amino acids. V lost 3 bases, J lost 0 bases, and 8 bases lay in between. The germline V gene has CDR1 MDHEN and CDR2 SYDVKM. DNA for the CDR3: TGTGCCAGCAGTTTCAGACAGCTGAACACTGAAGCTTTCTTT. Its protein is CASSFRQLNTEAFF.

The rearrangement joins TRBV4-1 to TRBJ1-1, with 10 bases matching TRBD1. V lost 3 bases, J lost 1 base, and 2 bases stayed unmatched. Germline CDR1 and CDR2: MGHRA and YSYEKL. The CDR3 has 15 residues. Written as DNA, the CDR3 is TGCGCCAGCAGCCAGGGGACAGGGGCGAACACTGAAGCTTTCTTT. The encoded protein is CASSQGTGANTEAFF.

V usage is TRBV7-2 and J usage is TRBJ1-1, with D maybe TRBD1 (5 bases). Per germline, CDR1 SGHTA and CDR2 FQGNSA. Trimming removed 5 bases at V and 11 bases at J, with 18 bases between. This CDR3 is 13 amino acids long. Written as DNA, the CDR3 is TGTGCCAGCAGCATCGGGGGATGGGGGGATGCTTTCTTT. It encodes CASSIGGWGDAFF.